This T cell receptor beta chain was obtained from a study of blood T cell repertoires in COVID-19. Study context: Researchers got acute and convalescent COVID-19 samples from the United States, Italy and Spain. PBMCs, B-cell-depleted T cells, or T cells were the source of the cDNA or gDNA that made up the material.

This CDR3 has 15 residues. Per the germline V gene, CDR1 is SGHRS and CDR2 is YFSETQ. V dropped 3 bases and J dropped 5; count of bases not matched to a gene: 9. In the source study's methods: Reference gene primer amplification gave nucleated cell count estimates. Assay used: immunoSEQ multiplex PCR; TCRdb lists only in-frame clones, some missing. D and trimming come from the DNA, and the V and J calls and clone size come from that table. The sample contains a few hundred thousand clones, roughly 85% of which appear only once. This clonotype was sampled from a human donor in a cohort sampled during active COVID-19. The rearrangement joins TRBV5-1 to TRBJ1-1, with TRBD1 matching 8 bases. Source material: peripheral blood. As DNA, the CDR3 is TGCGCCAGCAGCTGGGCAGGACAGGGAAAAACTGAAGCTTTCTTT. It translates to CASSWAGQGKTEAFF.